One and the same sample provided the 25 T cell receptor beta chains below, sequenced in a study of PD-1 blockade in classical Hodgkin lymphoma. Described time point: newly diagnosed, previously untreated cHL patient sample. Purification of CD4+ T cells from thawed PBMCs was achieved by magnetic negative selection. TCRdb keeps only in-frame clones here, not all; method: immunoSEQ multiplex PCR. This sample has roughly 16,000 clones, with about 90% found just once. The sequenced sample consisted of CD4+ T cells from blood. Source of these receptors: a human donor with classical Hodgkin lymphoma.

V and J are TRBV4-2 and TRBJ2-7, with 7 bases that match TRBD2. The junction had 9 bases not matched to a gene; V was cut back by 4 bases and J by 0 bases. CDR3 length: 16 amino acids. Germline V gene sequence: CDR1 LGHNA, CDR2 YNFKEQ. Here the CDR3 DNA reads TGTGCCAGCAGCCTCCCGGGACTAACAAGCTCCTACGAGCAGTACTTC. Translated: CASSLPGLTSSYEQYF.

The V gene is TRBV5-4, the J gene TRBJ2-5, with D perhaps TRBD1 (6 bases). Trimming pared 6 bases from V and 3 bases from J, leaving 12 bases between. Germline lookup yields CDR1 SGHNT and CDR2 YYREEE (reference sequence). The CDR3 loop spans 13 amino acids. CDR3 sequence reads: CASTQGIEETQYF. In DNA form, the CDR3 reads TGTGCCAGCACCCAGGGGATCGAAGAGACCCAGTACTTC.

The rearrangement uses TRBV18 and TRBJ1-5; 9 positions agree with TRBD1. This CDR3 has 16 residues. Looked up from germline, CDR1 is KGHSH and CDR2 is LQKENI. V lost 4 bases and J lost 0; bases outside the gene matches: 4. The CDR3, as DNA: TGTGCCAGCTCACGACGGGACAGGGCTAGCAATCAGCCCCAGCATTTT. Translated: CASSRRDRASNQPQHF.

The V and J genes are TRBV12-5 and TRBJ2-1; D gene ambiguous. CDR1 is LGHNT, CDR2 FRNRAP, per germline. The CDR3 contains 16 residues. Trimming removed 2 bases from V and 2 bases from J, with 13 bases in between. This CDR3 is CASGLRDRTTYNEQFF. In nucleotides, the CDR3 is TGTGCTAGTGGTTTGCGAGATCGAACGACCTACAATGAGCAGTTCTTC.

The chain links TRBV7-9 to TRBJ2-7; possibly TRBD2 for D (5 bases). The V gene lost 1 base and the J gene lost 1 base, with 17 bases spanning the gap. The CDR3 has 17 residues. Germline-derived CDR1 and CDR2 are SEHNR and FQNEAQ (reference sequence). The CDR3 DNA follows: TGTGCCAGCAGCTTAGAACCAGTCCGAGCGGCATCCTACGAGCAGTACTTC. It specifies CASSLEPVRAASYEQYF.

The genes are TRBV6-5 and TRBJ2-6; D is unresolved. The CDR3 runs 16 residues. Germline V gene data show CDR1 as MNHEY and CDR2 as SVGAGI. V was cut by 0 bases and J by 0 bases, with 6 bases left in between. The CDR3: CASSYSLSSGANVLTF. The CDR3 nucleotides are TGTGCCAGCAGTTACTCCCTGAGCTCTGGGGCCAACGTCCTGACTTTC.

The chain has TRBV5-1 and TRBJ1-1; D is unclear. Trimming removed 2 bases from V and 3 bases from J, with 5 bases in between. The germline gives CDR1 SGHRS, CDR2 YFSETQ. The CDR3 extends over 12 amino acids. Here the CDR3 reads CASSLGDTEAFF. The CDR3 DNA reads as TGCGCCAGCAGCTTAGGTGACACTGAAGCTTTCTTT. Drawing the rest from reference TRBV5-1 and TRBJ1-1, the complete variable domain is KAGVTQTPRYLIKTRGQQVTLSCSPISGHRSVSWYQQTPGQGLQFLFEYFSETQRNKGNFPGRFSGRQFSNSRSEMNVSTLELGDSALYLCASSLGDTEAFFGQGTRLTVV.

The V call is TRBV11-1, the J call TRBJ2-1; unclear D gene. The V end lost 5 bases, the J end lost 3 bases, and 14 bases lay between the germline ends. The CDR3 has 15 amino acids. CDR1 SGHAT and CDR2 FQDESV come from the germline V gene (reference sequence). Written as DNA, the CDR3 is TGTGCCAGCAGCCTCGGACGGACCTTCTACAATGAGCAGTTCTTC. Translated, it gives CASSLGRTFYNEQFF.

The CDR3 DNA is TGTGCCAGCTCCTTAGCGGGAGTACGGGACAATGAGCAGTTCTTC. Translated: CASSLAGVRDNEQFF. V is TRBV18 and J is TRBJ2-1; 9 bases line up with TRBD2. This CDR3 spans 15 amino acids. Germline V gene sequence: CDR1 KGHSH, CDR2 LQKENI. J lost 5 bases, V lost 6 bases, and 8 bases had no gene match.

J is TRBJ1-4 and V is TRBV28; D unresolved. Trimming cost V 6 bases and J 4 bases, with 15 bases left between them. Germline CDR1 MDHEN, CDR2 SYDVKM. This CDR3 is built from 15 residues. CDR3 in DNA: TGTGCCAGCAGCGAGATAGGGATAGGTAATGAAAAACTGTTTTTT. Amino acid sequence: CASSEIGIGNEKLFF.

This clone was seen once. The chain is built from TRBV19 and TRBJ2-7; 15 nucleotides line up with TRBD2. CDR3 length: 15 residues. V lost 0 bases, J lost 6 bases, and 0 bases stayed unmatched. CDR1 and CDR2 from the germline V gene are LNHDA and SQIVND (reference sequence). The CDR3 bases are TGTGCCAGTAGTATAGAGGGACTAGCGGGAGGCGAGCAGTACTTC. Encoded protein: CASSIEGLAGGEQYF.

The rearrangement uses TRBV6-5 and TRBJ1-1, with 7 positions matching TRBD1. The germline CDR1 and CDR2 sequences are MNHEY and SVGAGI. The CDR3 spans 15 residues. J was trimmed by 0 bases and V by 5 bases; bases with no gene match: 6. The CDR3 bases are TGTGCCAGCAGTGCGCCAGGGACAGTGAACACTGAAGCTTTCTTT. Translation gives CASSAPGTVNTEAFF.

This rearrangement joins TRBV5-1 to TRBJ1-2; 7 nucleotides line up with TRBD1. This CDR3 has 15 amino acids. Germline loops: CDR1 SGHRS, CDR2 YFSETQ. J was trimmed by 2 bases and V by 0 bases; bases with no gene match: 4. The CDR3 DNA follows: TGCGCCAGCAGCTTGGCCGGGACAGTAAACTATGGCTACACCTTC. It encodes CASSLAGTVNYGYTF.

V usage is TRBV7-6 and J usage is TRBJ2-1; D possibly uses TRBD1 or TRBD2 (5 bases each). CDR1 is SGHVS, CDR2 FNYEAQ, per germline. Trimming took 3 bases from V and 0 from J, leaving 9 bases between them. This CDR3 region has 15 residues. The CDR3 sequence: CASSLGDPSYNEQFF. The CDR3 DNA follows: TGTGCCAGCAGCTTGGGGGACCCCTCCTACAATGAGCAGTTCTTC.

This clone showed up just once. In DNA form, the CDR3 reads TGTGCCAGCAGGGCAGGGGGAACAGATACGCAGTATTTT. Translation: CASRAGGTDTQYF. This chain links TRBV6-1 with TRBJ2-3; 7 positions match TRBD1. The J segment lost 3 bases and the V segment lost 6 bases, leaving 3 bases of the junction unmatched. Germline CDR1 is MNHNS and CDR2 is SASEGT. This CDR3 has 13 residues.

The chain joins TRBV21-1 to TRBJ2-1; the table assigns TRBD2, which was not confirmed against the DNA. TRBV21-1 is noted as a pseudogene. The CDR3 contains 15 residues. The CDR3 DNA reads TGTGCCAGCAGCAAACCTACCCGGGGAGGTAATGAGCAGTTCTTC. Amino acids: CASSKPTRGGNEQFF.

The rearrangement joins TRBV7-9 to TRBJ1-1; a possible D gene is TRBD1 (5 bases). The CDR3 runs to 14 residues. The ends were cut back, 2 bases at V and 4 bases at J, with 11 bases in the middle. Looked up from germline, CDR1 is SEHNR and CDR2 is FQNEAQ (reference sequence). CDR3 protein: CASSLQGKVTEAFF. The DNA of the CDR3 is TGTGCCAGCAGCTTACAGGGAAAGGTCACTGAAGCTTTCTTT.

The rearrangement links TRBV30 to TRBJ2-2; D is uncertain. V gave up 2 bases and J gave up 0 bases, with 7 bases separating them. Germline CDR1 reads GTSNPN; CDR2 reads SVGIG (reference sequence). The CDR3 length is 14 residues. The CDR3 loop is CAWSPYTNTGELFF. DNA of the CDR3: TGTGCCTGGAGTCCTTACACGAACACCGGGGAGCTGTTTTTT.

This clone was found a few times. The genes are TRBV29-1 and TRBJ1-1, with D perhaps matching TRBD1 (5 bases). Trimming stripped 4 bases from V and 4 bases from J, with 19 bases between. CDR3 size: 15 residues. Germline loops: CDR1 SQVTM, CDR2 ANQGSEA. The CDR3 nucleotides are TGCAGCGTTGCCCATGGGGGAACCGTCGGCACTGAAGCTTTCTTT. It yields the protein CSVAHGGTVGTEAFF.

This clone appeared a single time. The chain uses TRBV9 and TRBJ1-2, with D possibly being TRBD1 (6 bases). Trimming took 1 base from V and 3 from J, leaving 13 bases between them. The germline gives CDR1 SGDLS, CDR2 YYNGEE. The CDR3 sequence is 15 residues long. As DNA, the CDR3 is TGTGCCAGCAGCGTATCCCCAGGGGATTACTATGGCTACACCTTC. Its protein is CASSVSPGDYYGYTF.

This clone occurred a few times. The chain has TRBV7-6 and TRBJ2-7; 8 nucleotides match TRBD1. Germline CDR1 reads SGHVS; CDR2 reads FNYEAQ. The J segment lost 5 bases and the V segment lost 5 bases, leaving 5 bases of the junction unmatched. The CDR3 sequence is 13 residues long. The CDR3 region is CASSRGQGNEQYF. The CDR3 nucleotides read TGTGCCAGCAGCCGCGGACAGGGCAACGAGCAGTACTTC.

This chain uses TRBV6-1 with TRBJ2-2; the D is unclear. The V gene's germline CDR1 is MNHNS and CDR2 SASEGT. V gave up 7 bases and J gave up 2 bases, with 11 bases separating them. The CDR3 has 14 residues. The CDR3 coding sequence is TGTGCCAGCACGAGGACGGCTAACACCGGGGAGCTGTTTTTT. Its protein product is CASTRTANTGELFF.

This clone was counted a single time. CDR3: CASSQAGALSYEQYF. The DNA of the CDR3 is TGTGCCAGCAGCCAAGCGGGAGCCCTCTCCTACGAGCAGTACTTC. This sequence joins TRBV4-2 and TRBJ2-5; perhaps TRBD2 as D (6 bases). The J call may be mistaken, given a closer DNA end match to TRBJ2-7. CDR1 is LGHNA, CDR2 YNFKEQ, per germline. The CDR3 is 15 residues long.

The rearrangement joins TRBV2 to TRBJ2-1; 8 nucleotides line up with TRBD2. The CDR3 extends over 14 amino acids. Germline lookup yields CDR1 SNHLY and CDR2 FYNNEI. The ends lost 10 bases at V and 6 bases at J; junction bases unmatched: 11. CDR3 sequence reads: CATAWGGRRNEQFF. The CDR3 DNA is TGTGCCACCGCATGGGGCGGGAGGCGCAATGAGCAGTTCTTC.

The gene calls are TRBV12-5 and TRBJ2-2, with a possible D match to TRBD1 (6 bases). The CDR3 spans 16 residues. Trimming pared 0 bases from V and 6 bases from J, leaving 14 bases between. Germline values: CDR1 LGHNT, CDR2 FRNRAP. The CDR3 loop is CASGLVTGPYAGELFF. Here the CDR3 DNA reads TGTGCTAGTGGTTTGGTCACAGGGCCTTACGCCGGGGAGCTGTTTTTT.